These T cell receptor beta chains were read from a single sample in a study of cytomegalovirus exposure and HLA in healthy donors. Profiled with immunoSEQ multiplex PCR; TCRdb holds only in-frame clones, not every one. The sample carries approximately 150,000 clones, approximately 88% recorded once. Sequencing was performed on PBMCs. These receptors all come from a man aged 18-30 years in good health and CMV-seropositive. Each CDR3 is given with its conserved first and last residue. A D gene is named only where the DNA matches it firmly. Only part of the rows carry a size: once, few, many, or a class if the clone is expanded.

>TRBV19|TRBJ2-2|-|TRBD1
TGTGCCAGTAGTTCGACAGGGGGCGACACCGGGGAGCTGTTTTTT
CASSSTGGDTGELFF
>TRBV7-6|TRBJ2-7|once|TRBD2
TGTGCCAGCAGCTCGACGGGACTAGCGGGGGGAACCTACGAGCAGTACTTC
CASSSTGLAGGTYEQYF
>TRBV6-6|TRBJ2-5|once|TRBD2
TGTGCCAGCAGGGGGCGGGAGGAGACCCAGTACTTC
CASRGREETQYF
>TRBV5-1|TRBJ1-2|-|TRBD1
TGCGCCAGCAGCTTGGAAGGGGGCGGCTACACCTTC
CASSLEGGGYTF
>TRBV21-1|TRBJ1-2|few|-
TGTGCCATCCCTTACACCGACTATGGCTACACCTTC
CAIPYTDYGYTF
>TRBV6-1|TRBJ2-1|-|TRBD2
TGTGCCAGCAGTGAAAGCGGGAGTTACAATGAGCAGTTCTTC
CASSESGSYNEQFF
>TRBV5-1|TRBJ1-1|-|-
TGCGCCAGCAGCTTCGTCCTGAACACTGAAGCTTTCTTT
CASSFVLNTEAFF
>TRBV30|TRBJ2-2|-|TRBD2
TGTGCCTGGAGAGGGACTAGCGGGAATTACGGGGAGCTGTTTTTT
CAWRGTSGNYGELFF
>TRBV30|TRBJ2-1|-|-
TGTGCCTGGAGTGGGTCCGGGAGAGGCTCCTACAATGAGCAGTTCTTC
CAWSGSGRGSYNEQFF
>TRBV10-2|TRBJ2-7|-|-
TGCGCCACCGGACAGTACTACGAGCAGTACTTC
CATGQYYEQYF
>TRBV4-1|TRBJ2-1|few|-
TGCGCCAGCAGCCAAGATAACAATGAGCAGTTCTTC
CASSQDNNEQFF
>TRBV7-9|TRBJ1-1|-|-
TGTGCCAGCAGCAATTGGTGGAGCACTGAAGCTTTCTTT
CASSNWWSTEAFF
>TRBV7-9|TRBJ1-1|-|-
TGTGCCAGCAGCCGGTACACTGAAGCTTTCTTT
CASSRYTEAFF
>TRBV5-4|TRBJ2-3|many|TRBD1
TGTGCCAGCAGCTTCACAGGGGACACAGATACGCAGTATTTT
CASSFTGDTDTQYF
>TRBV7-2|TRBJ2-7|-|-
TGTGCCAGCAGCTTACGGGGGTGGGAAACGAGCTCCTACGAGCAGTACTTC
CASSLRGWETSSYEQYF
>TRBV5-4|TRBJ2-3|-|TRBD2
TGTGCCAGCAGCCGGAACGGACTAGCGGGTTATGGTCGGCAAGATACGCAGTATTTT
CASSRNGLAGYGRQDTQYF
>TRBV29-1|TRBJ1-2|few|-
TGCAGCGCCCGGACAGACTTGACCTATGGCTACACCTTC
CSARTDLTYGYTF
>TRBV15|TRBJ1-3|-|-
TGTGCCACCAGCACAACTCCATCTGGAAACACCATATATTTT
CATSTTPSGNTIYF
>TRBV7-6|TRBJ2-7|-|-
TGTGCCAGCAGCAACGGGGATTCCTACGAGCAGTACTTC
CASSNGDSYEQYF
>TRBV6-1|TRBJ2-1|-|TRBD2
TGTGCCAGCAGTGACTTTAGCGGGGGGGCCAATGAGCAGTTCTTC
CASSDFSGGANEQFF
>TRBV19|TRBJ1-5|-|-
TGTGCCAGTAGTATCACGTCAGGGGCCGGCAATCAGCCCCAGCATTTT
CASSITSGAGNQPQHF
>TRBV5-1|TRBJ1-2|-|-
TGCGCCAGCAGCTTGGTTGTTGGTGCGGGGGCTTATGGCTACACCTTC
CASSLVVGAGAYGYTF